Each of the 26 T cell receptor beta chains below was sequenced from the same sample in a study of T cell clonotyping in hematopoietic cell transplantation (dated by TCRdb to the early 2020s). The library was made by the immunoSEQ multiplex PCR assay. The immuneACCESS repertoire file appears here via TCRdb, limited to in-frame rearrangements. These files lack a portion of the clones; in checked studies, under half of the deficit traces to unresolved V genes, and the cause of the others is not known. The table for this sample lists 70,000 or so clones; just under 95% of them were counted only once. Clones ranked in the top ten supply roughly 1.7% of the sample. The sequenced sample was peripheral blood mononuclear cells. These receptors all stem from a man aged 50 or older in good health. Some clones in this sample may be carry-over from other donors' samples.

The V call is TRBV13, the J call TRBJ2-5; no clear D gene. The germline CDR1 and CDR2 sequences are PRHDT and FYEKMQ (reference sequence). V dropped 2 bases and J dropped 4 bases, with 2 bases sitting between them. The CDR3 consists of 11 residues. This CDR3 reads CASSLTETQYF. The CDR3 DNA sequence: TGTGCCAGCAGCTTAACAGAGACCCAGTACTTC.

This rearrangement joins TRBV29-1 to TRBJ2-7; TRBD2 might be the D (5 bases). The germline V and J ends were trimmed by 1 base and 4 bases, with 14 bases remaining between them. Germline CDR1 reads SQVTM; CDR2 reads ANQGSEA. The CDR3 length is 14 residues. CDR3 in amino acids: CSVEVLGHPYEQYF. In DNA, the CDR3 is TGCAGCGTTGAAGTACTAGGGCATCCTTACGAGCAGTACTTC.

The chain combines TRBV28 with TRBJ1-4; no definite D call. The CDR3 covers 17 residues. The V gene's germline CDR1 is MDHEN and CDR2 SYDVKM. V was trimmed by 10 bases and J by 8 bases, leaving 29 bases between them. In nucleotides, the CDR3 is TGTGCCACGTACTGGGCGTCAGACCCGGGTCCGGGGGAAAAACTGTTTTTT. Translating gives CATYWASDPGPGEKLFF.

This chain links TRBV29-1 with TRBJ1-1, with 8 nucleotides matching TRBD1. J was trimmed by 4 bases and V by 7 bases; bases with no gene match: 8. Germline assignment: CDR1 SQVTM and CDR2 ANQGSEA. There are 13 residues in the CDR3. CDR3: CSASRGHSTEAFF. For the CDR3, the DNA is TGCAGCGCAAGCAGGGGGCATAGCACTGAAGCTTTCTTT.

The rearrangement links TRBV7-9 to TRBJ1-1, with 10 positions matching TRBD1. V gave up 2 bases and J gave up 5 bases; unmatched junction bases: 5. Germline CDR1 reads SEHNR; CDR2 reads FQNEAQ (reference sequence). The CDR3 runs 15 residues. CDR3 residues: CASSLIGTGETEAFF. CDR3 in DNA: TGTGCCAGCAGCTTAATCGGGACAGGGGAGACTGAAGCTTTCTTT.

The V gene is TRBV7-2, the J gene TRBJ2-5; D uncertain. The CDR3 has 13 amino acids. The ends were cut back, 1 base at V and 2 bases at J, with 5 bases in the middle. CDR1 is SGHTA, CDR2 FQGNSA, per germline. The CDR3 loop reads CASSLGIQETQYF. CDR3 sequence (DNA): TGTGCCAGCAGCTTAGGAATACAAGAGACCCAGTACTTC.

The rearrangement links TRBV15 to TRBJ1-5; 7 positions agree with TRBD1. The CDR3 sequence is 14 residues long. After removal of 7 bases from V and 4 bases from J, the junction contained 7 bases not matched to a gene. The germline V gene encodes CDR1 LNHNV and CDR2 YYDKDF (reference sequence). The DNA of the CDR3 is TGTGCCACCAAGGGGACAGTTGAAAATCAGCCCCAGCATTTT. Residues: CATKGTVENQPQHF.

This clone was seen only once. CDR3 residues: CASSARTAANTGELFF. CDR3 DNA sequence: TGTGCCAGCAGCGCTCGGACAGCTGCGAACACCGGGGAGCTGTTTTTT. The chain has TRBV7-2 and TRBJ2-2, with D possibly TRBD1 on 6 matching bases. Between the trimmed V and J ends, which lost 5 bases and 0 bases, there was a span of 13 bases. CDR3 length: 16 residues. Germline lookup yields CDR1 SGHTA and CDR2 FQGNSA. Drawing the rest from reference TRBV7-2 and TRBJ2-2, the complete variable domain is GAGVSQSPSNKVTEKGKDVELRCDPISGHTALYWYRQSLGQGLEFLIYFQGNSAPDKSGLPSDRFSAERTGGSVSTLTIQRTQQEDSAVYLCASSARTAANTGELFFGEGSRLTVL.

The chain couples TRBV5-1 to TRBJ2-3, with unresolved D. Germline V gene sequence: CDR1 SGHRS, CDR2 YFSETQ. The CDR3 extends over 14 amino acids. Trimming stripped 0 bases from V and 6 bases from J, with 11 bases between. The CDR3: CASSLASIGDTQYF. The CDR3 coding sequence is TGCGCCAGCAGCTTGGCCTCAATCGGGGATACGCAGTATTTT.

The V call is TRBV5-4, the J call TRBJ1-1, with 10 bases identical to TRBD1. Per germline, CDR1 SGHNT and CDR2 YYREEE (reference sequence). The CDR3 runs 15 residues. The trim removed 4 bases at V and 3 bases at J, leaving 6 bases unmatched. CDR3 protein: CASSAATGGHTEAFF. The CDR3 DNA reads TGTGCCAGCAGCGCCGCGACAGGGGGCCACACTGAAGCTTTCTTT.

The V call is TRBV30, the J call TRBJ1-1; 8 bases are shared with TRBD1. The CDR3 consists of 14 residues. The trim removed 2 bases at V and 8 bases at J, leaving 10 bases unmatched. CDR1 is GTSNPN and CDR2 is SVGIG in the germline V gene (reference sequence). This CDR3 reads CAWSLPDRGIEAFF. The CDR3 bases are TGTGCCTGGAGTCTACCCGACAGGGGAATCGAAGCTTTCTTT. The whole variable domain, filled in from reference TRBV30 and TRBJ1-1, reads SQTIHQWPATLVQPVGSPLSLECTVEGTSNPNLYWYRQAAGRGLQLLFYSVGIGQISSEVPQNLSASRPQDRQFILSSKKLLLSDSGFYLCAWSLPDRGIEAFFGQGTRLTVV.

CDR3 sequence (DNA): TGTGCCAGCAGCTTGGATAAGGGCATGGGGGGAGCTACGCAGTATTTT. Amino acids: CASSLDKGMGGATQYF. The rearrangement uses TRBV7-8 and TRBJ2-3; maybe TRBD2 (6 bases). The CDR3 sequence is 16 residues long. Germline V gene sequence: CDR1 SGHVS, CDR2 FQNEAQ. Trimming stripped 3 bases from V and 8 bases from J, with 21 bases between.

As regards this clone: The sample has other DNA sequences that encode this CDR3 too. V gene TRBV2 combines with J gene TRBJ2-3, with a weak D call TRBD2 (5 bases). CDR1 and CDR2 from the germline V gene are SNHLY and FYNNEI. The CDR3 sequence is 13 residues long. Trimming left V 6 bases short and J 0 bases short, with 7 bases between. CDR3 nucleotides: TGTGCCAGCAGGACGGGAAGCACAGATACGCAGTATTTT. Translating it yields CASRTGSTDTQYF.

The V gene is TRBV28, the J gene TRBJ2-7; TRBD1 might be the D (6 bases). CDR3 size: 16 residues. Germline assignment: CDR1 MDHEN and CDR2 SYDVKM. For the CDR3, the DNA is TGTGCTTCCAAAACCTTAGGTCAGGGGCCCAGCTACGAGCAGTACTTC. It yields the protein CASKTLGQGPSYEQYF. Full variable domain (rest looked up from reference TRBV28 and TRBJ2-7): DVKVTQSSRYLVKRTGEKVFLECVQDMDHENMFWYRQDPGLGLRLIYFSYDVKMKEKGDIPEGYSVSREKKERFSLILESASTNQTSMYLCASKTLGQGPSYEQYFGPGTRLTVT.

The rearrangement uses TRBV6-5 and TRBJ2-5; no reliable D call. The V and J ends lost 2 bases and 2 bases respectively, with 6 bases between them. This CDR3 spans 13 amino acids. Germline V CDR1 and CDR2: MNHEY, SVGAGI. In DNA form, the CDR3 reads TGTGCCAGCAGTTACGGGTTACAAGAGACCCAGTACTTC. It codes for CASSYGLQETQYF.

The chain carries TRBV19 and TRBJ1-2; weak D call: TRBD1 (6 bases). The V gene lost 0 bases and the J gene lost 1 base, with 9 bases spanning the gap. The CDR3 length is 15 residues. CDR1 is LNHDA, CDR2 SQIVND, per germline (reference sequence). CDR3 bases: TGTGCCAGTAGTATAGAAGGCAGGGGTAACTATGGCTACACCTTC. Amino acids: CASSIEGRGNYGYTF. Looking up the rest from reference TRBV19 and TRBJ1-2 gives the full variable domain: DGGITQSPKYLFRKEGQNVTLSCEQNLNHDAMYWYRQDPGQGLRLIYYSQIVNDFQKGDIAEGYSVSREKKESFPLTVTSAQKNPTAFYLCASSIEGRGNYGYTFGSGTRLTVV.

This chain joins TRBV4-3 and TRBJ2-2; D gene uncertain. Trimming removed 2 bases at V and 0 bases at J, with 19 bases between. Per germline, CDR1 LGHNA and CDR2 YSLEER. The CDR3 covers 19 residues. Here the CDR3 reads CASSQRLGITGSNTGELFF. The CDR3 DNA reads as TGCGCCAGCAGCCAACGGTTAGGGATAACTGGCTCGAACACCGGGGAGCTGTTTTTT.

This chain connects TRBV19 to TRBJ1-2; TRBD1 agrees at 10 bases. Germline V gene lookup returns CDR1 LNHDA and CDR2 SQIVND (reference sequence). J was trimmed by 6 bases and V by 5 bases; bases with no gene match: 6. The CDR3 runs 14 residues. The DNA of the CDR3 is TGTGCCAGTAGTCGACAGGGGGCAGTGGATGGCTACACCTTC. The encoded protein is CASSRQGAVDGYTF. The full variable domain, completed using reference TRBV19 and TRBJ1-2, is DGGITQSPKYLFRKEGQNVTLSCEQNLNHDAMYWYRQDPGQGLRLIYYSQIVNDFQKGDIAEGYSVSREKKESFPLTVTSAQKNPTAFYLCASSRQGAVDGYTFGSGTRLTVV.

CDR3 sequence: CATLTGAMNTEAFF. CDR3 DNA: TGTGCCACCTTGACAGGGGCCATGAACACTGAAGCTTTCTTT. The V gene is TRBV6-1, the J gene TRBJ1-1; 8 bases fit TRBD1. This CDR3 has 14 amino acids. V trimming: 10 bases; J trimming: 0 bases; junction bases outside the gene matches: 7. Germline assignment: CDR1 MNHNS and CDR2 SASEGT.

In its sample, this clone was seen once. The chain employs TRBV6-6 and TRBJ2-1; no firm D call. Germline assignment: CDR1 MNHNY and CDR2 SVGAGI (reference sequence). V was trimmed by 5 bases and J by 7 bases, leaving 9 bases between them. There are 12 residues in the CDR3. The CDR3 region has the DNA TGTGCCAGCAGTACAGTGGGGAATGAGCAGTTCTTC. Protein: CASSTVGNEQFF.

The chain combines TRBV6-1 with TRBJ2-7; D uncertain. In germline, CDR1 is MNHNS, CDR2 SASEGT. This CDR3 contains 13 residues. Trimming took 8 bases from V and 0 from J, leaving 11 bases between them. For the CDR3, the DNA is TGTGCCAGCGGGGATTTGAGCTCCTACGAGCAGTACTTC. Its translation is CASGDLSSYEQYF.

This clone was seen just once. The V call is TRBV5-6, the J call TRBJ2-7; TRBD1 might be the D (5 bases). Germline values: CDR1 SGHDT, CDR2 YYEEEE. The CDR3 totals 15 residues. V was clipped by 4 bases and J by 3 bases, with 17 bases between them. CDR3 in amino acids: CASSRQTRIVYEQYF. CDR3 sequence (DNA): TGTGCCAGCAGCCGACAGACCCGTATAGTCTACGAGCAGTACTTC.

The CDR3 spells CASSLGGLTEAFF. In DNA form, the CDR3 reads TGTGCCAGCAGCTTAGGGGGCCTCACTGAAGCTTTCTTT. The chain is built from TRBV7-3 and TRBJ1-1, with D possibly being TRBD1 (6 bases). The CDR3 has 13 residues. Germline loops: CDR1 SGHTA, CDR2 FQGTGA. Between the trimmed V and J ends, which lost 2 bases and 4 bases, there was a span of 8 bases.

V is TRBV5-1 and J is TRBJ2-3; 10 bases align to TRBD2. From germline, CDR1 is SGHRS and CDR2 YFSETQ. Trimming took 3 bases from V and 4 from J; bases not matched to a gene: 8. The CDR3 length is 16 residues. CDR3 amino acids: CASSSLRGLASDTQYF. CDR3 DNA: TGCGCCAGCAGCTCCTTACGGGGACTAGCGTCAGATACGCAGTATTTT.

The chain recombines TRBV29-1 with TRBJ2-7, with TRBD1 matching over 7 bases. V lost 6 bases, J lost 6 bases, and 11 bases stayed unmatched. The CDR3 length is 13 residues. Per germline, CDR1 SQVTM and CDR2 ANQGSEA. The CDR3 loop reads CSVGTGAIGEQYF. The DNA of the CDR3 is TGCAGCGTAGGAACAGGGGCGATCGGCGAGCAGTACTTC.

The V gene is TRBV11-3, the J gene TRBJ2-1, with 7 bases fitting TRBD1. The CDR3 length is 16 residues. The germline CDR1 and CDR2 sequences are SGHNT and YENEEA. V dropped 0 bases and J dropped 5; count of bases not matched to a gene: 7. The CDR3: CASSLEQGQVNNEQFF. The CDR3 nucleotides are TGTGCCAGCAGCTTAGAACAAGGACAGGTCAACAATGAGCAGTTCTTC.